This TCR beta chain was profiled in a study of shared clonotypes between healthy human individuals. Study-wide background: Each donor contributed plates that comprised three CD4 naive, three CD4 memory, two CD8 naive and one CD8 memory. Findings and caveats of the study: Naive subsets usually exceeded memory subsets in estimated richness.

CD8 cells regarded as naive lacked CD45RO, were positively chosen for CCR7, and omitted terminally differentiated effector memory CD45RA+ cells. Donors were healthy HIV-negative adults without recently reported acute infections or vaccinations. Every subset had its genomic DNA shared out evenly among several immunoSEQ plates. The method was immunoSEQ multiplex PCR; TCRdb's version includes in-frame clones alone and lacks a portion of them. The data contain about 1,900,000 clones, approximately 95% of them singletons. J gave up 8 bases and V 4 bases, and 11 bases lay outside the gene matches. From germline, CDR1 is SGHDT and CDR2 YYEEEE. The CDR3 is 15 amino acids. A word on this clone: Its antigen is unidentified.

This chain connects TRBV5-6 to TRBJ1-2, with TRBD1 identical over 10 bases. Sequencing was carried out using naive CD8+ T cells sorted from blood. This TCR was sampled from a man aged 18 to 29 in good health. The CDR3 sequence is CASSPGTGVLDGYTF. In nucleotides, the CDR3 is TGTGCCAGCAGCCCTGGGACAGGGGTGCTCGACGGCTACACCTTC.